This TCR beta chain was sequenced during a study of CD8 T cells in ankylosing spondylitis. The study, taken as a whole, reports: Ankylosing spondylitis blood appeared to carry a characteristic TCR beta motif of roughly eight highly homologous variants.

TCRdb redid the calling of the 5' RACE reads with MiXCR, one entry per CDR3 protein. The table includes approximately 220,000 distinct CDR3 sequences, about a quarter detected once. This clonotype has just a few counts. The antigen is undetermined. V lost 1 base and J lost 6, with 10 bases in between. There are 13 residues in the CDR3. Per the germline V gene, CDR1 is DFQATT and CDR2 is SNEGSKA (reference sequence). Specimen: blood, either unsorted or a sorted T cell fraction (not recorded which). This TCR was recovered from a male donor with ankylosing spondylitis or in good health (not recorded which). V and J are TRBV20-1 and TRBJ2-1; D not certain. The CDR3 DNA is TGCAGTGCTAGAGCTGGGAAGACCAATGAGCAGTTCTTC. Its translation: CSARAGKTNEQFF.